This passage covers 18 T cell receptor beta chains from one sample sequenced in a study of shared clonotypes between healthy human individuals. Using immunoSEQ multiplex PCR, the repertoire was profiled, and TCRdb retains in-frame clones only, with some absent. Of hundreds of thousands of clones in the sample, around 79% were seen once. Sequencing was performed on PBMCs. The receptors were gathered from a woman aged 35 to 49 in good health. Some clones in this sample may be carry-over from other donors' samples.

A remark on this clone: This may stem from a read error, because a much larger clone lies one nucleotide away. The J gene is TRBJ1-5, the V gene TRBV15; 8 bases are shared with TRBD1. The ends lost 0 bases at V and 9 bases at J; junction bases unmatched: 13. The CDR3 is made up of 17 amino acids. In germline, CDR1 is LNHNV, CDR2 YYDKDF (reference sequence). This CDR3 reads CATSRDFQDRDLRPQHF. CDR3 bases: TGTGCCACCAGCAGAGACTTTCAGGACAGGGACCTACGGCCCCAGCATTTT.

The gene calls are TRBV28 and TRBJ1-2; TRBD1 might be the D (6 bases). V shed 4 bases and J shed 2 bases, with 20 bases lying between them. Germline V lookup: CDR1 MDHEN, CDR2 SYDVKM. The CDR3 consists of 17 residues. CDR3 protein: CASSSRQAYGKNYGYTF. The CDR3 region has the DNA TGTGCCAGCAGTTCGAGACAGGCTTACGGTAAAAACTATGGCTACACCTTC.

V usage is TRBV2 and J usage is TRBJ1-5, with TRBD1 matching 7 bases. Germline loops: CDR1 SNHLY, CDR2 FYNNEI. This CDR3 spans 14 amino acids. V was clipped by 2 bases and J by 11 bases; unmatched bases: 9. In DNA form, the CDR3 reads TGTGCCAGCAGTGAATCAGGGGGGGCTGGGGCCCAGCATTTT. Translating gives CASSESGGAGAQHF.

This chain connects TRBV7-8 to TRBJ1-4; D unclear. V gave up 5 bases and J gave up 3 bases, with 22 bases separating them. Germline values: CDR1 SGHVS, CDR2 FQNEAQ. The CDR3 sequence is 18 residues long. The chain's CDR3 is CASSPPGMDLFPNEKLFF. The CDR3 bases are TGTGCCAGCAGCCCCCCGGGCATGGACCTCTTCCCTAATGAAAAACTGTTTTTT.

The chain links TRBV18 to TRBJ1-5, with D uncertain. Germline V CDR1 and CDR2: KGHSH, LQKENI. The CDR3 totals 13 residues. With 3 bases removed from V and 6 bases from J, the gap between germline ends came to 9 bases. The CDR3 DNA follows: TGTGCCAGCTCACCGGAGTCGAGTCAGCCCCAGCATTTT. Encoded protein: CASSPESSQPQHF.

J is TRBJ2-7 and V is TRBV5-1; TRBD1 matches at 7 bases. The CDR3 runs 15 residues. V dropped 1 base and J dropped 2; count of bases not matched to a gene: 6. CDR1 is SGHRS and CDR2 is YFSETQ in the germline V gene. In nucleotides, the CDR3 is TGCGCCAGCAGCTTGAATACAGGGGATCCCTACGAGCAGTACTTC. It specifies CASSLNTGDPYEQYF.

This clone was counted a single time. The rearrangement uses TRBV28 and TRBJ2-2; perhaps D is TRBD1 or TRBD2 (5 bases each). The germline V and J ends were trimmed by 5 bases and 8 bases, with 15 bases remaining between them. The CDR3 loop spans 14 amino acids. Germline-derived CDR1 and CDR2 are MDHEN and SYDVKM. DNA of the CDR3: TGTGCCAGCAGTCCGCAGGGAGTTCGAGGGGAGCTGTTTTTT. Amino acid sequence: CASSPQGVRGELFF.

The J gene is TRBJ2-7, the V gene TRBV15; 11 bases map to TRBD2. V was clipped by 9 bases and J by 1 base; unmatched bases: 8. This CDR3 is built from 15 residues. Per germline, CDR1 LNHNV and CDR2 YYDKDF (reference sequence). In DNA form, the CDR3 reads TGTGCCACACCCGGGGCTAGCGGGAGGTCCTACGAGCAGTACTTC. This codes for CATPGASGRSYEQYF.

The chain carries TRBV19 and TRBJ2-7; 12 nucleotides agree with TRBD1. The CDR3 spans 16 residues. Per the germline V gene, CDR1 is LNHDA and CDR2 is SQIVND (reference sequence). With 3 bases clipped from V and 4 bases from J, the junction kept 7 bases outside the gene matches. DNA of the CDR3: TGTGCCAGTAGTATTGCGGGGACAGGGGGCGGATACGAGCAGTACTTC. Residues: CASSIAGTGGGYEQYF.

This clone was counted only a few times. In nucleotides, the CDR3 is TGTGCCAGCTCACGGCGTCAGCTGAACACTGAAGCTTTCTTT. Its protein is CASSRRQLNTEAFF. The rearrangement joins TRBV18 to TRBJ1-1; no clear D gene. V shed 4 bases and J shed 0 bases, with 9 bases lying between them. The CDR3 extends over 14 amino acids. Germline V CDR1 and CDR2: KGHSH, LQKENI.

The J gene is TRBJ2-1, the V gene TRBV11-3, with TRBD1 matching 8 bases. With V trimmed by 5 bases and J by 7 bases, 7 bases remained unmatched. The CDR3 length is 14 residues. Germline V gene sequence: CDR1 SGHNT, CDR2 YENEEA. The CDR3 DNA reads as TGTGCCAGCAGCCGAGGGACAGGTCGAAATGAGCAGTTCTTC. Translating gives CASSRGTGRNEQFF.

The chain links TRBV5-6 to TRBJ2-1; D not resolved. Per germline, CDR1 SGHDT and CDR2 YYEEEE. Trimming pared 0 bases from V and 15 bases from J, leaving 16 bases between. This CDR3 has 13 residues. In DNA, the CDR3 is TGTGCCAGCAGCTTGGACAATTCCCCAATGCGGTTCTTC. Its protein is CASSLDNSPMRFF.

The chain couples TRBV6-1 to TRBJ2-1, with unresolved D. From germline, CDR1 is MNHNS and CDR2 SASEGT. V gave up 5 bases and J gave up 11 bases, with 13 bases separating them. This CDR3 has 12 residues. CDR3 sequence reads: CASSSRLSQQFF. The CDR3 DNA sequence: TGTGCCAGCAGTAGCCGACTCTCCCAGCAGTTCTTC.

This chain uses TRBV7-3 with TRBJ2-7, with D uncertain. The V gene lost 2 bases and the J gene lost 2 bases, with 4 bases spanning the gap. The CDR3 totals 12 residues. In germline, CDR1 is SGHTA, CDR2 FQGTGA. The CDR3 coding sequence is TGTGCCAGCAGCTTATGTACCTACGAGCAGTACTTC. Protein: CASSLCTYEQYF.

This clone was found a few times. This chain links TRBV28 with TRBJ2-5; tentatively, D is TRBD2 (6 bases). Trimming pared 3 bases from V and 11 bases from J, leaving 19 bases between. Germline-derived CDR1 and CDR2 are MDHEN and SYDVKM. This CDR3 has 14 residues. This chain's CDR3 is CASSFTGALPEQYF. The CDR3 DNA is TGTGCCAGCAGTTTCACGGGAGCCCTCCCGGAGCAGTACTTC. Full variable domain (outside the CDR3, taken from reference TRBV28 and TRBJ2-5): DVKVTQSSRYLVKRTGEKVFLECVQDMDHENMFWYRQDPGLGLRLIYFSYDVKMKEKGDIPEGYSVSREKKERFSLILESASTNQTSMYLCASSFTGALPEQYFGPGTRLLVL.

The CDR3 DNA reads as TGTGCCAGCAGCTTGGGGACAGGGGTTGAGGACACTGAAGCTTTCTTT. Encoded protein: CASSLGTGVEDTEAFF. This sequence joins TRBV7-2 and TRBJ1-1; 10 bases are a match to TRBD1. The CDR3 sequence is 16 residues long. Germline V CDR1 and CDR2: SGHTA, FQGNSA. V was pared by 3 bases and J by 3 bases, with 7 bases of the junction left unmatched.

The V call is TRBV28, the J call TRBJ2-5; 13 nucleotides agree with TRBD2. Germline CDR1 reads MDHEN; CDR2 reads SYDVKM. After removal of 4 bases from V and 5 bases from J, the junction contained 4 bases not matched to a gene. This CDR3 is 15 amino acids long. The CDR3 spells CASSWTSGSRETQYF. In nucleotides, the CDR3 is TGTGCCAGCAGTTGGACTAGCGGGAGCCGTGAGACCCAGTACTTC.

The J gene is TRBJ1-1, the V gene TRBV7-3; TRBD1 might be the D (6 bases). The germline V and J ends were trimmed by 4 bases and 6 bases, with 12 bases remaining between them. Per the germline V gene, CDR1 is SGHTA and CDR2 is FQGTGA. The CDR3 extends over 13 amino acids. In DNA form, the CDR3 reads TGTGCCAGCAGCTCAATACAGGGTTCTGAAGCTTTCTTT. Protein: CASSSIQGSEAFF. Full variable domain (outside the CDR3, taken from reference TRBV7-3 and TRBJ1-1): GAGVSQTPSNKVTEKGKYVELRCDPISGHTALYWYRQSLGQGPEFLIYFQGTGAADDSGLPNDRFFAVRPEGSVSTLKIQRTERGDSAVYLCASSSIQGSEAFFGQGTRLTVV.